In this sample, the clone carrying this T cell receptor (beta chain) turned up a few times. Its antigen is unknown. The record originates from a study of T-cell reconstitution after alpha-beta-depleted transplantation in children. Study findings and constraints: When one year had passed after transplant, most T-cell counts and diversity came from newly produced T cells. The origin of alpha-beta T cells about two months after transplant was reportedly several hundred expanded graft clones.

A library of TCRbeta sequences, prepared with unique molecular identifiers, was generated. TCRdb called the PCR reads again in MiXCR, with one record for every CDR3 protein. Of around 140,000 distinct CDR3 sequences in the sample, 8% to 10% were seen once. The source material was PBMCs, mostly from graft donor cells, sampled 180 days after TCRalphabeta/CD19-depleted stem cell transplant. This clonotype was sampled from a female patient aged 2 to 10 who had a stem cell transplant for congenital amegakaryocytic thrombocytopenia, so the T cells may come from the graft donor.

The CDR3 is CSARPRTGWETQYF. For the CDR3, the DNA is TGCAGTGCTAGACCCCGGACAGGGTGGGAGACCCAGTACTTC. The rearrangement uses TRBV20-1 and TRBJ2-5; TRBD1 agrees at 8 bases. V trimming: 2 bases; J trimming: 5 bases; junction bases outside the gene matches: 7. The CDR3 runs 14 residues. The germline V gene has CDR1 DFQATT and CDR2 SNEGSKA (reference sequence).